This T cell receptor beta chain is from a study of T cell repertoires in cytomegalovirus infection (dated by TCRdb to the late 2010s). Turning to the overall study: Donor HLA type was relevant to the analysis, because carriage of CMV infection together with the matching HLA type was indicated by public TCR beta signatures. General conclusions and limits of the study: In both this cohort and an independent cohort of 350 or so donors, the cumulative frequency of public TCR beta family members distinguished carriers of CMV infection plus the relevant HLA type. In the ex vivo response, HLA-C-restricted CMV-specific TCR beta clonotypes were dominant, and in two of eight donors the single most frequent clonotype came from this HLA-C-restricted group.

Spanning cysteine to phenylalanine, the CDR3 consists of 13 amino acids. Only CDR3 DNA remains: 39 bases, in frame from the first base. Reading the germline V gene (reference sequence) gives CDR1 LNHNV and CDR2 YYDKDF. The junction carries 12 bases between V and J, which are trimmed by 2 bases and 8 bases respectively. The data were produced on an Illumina HiSeq 1500. Using fastp trimming at Q25 and MiXCR clonotype assembly, TCRdb reanalyzed the public sequencing data and kept in-frame beta chains. When rows share a CDR3 protein, they turn into one entry using the most common DNA and genes. This sample comprises 57,000 or so distinct CDR3 sequences, 25% to 40% of them detected only once. 65% to 80% of the sample comes from the top ten. This clonotype was counted ten times or more. What antigen it recognizes has not been identified. It has no much larger one-base neighbor in the sample; base qualities were not kept.

The chain is encoded by TRBV15 joined to TRBJ1-1; 6 matching bases give a weak D call of TRBD1. Sequencing input: PBMCs, sequenced either directly or after in vitro stimulation (not recorded which). The source is a human donor in good health (CMV status not recorded). Some clones in this sample may be carry-over from other donors' samples. This receptor has the CDR3 CATSRPGAREAFF. The nucleotide sequence reads TGTGCCACCAGCAGACCGGGGGCTAGGGAAGCTTTCTTT.